What follows are 27 T cell receptor beta chains derived from one specimen sequenced in a study of blood T cell repertoires in COVID-19. Repertoires were generated with immunoSEQ multiplex PCR, while TCRdb's copy carries only in-frame clones and drops some. The sample gives 160,000 or so clones, roughly 84% of which show up once; roughly 1% is in the top ten. Sequencing was done on a sample of peripheral blood. The receptor source for this set is a man aged 35-49 years with acute or convalescent COVID-19.

The chain has TRBV2 and TRBJ2-7; D possibly corresponds to TRBD1 (6 bases). The CDR3 totals 13 residues. Germline CDR1 SNHLY, CDR2 FYNNEI. V gave up 5 bases and J gave up 2 bases, with 10 bases separating them. CDR3 nucleotide sequence: TGTGCCAGCAGTAGGGGACAACCCTACGAGCAGTACTTC. Encoded protein: CASSRGQPYEQYF. Variable domain in full (rest from reference TRBV2 and TRBJ2-7): EPEVTQTPSHQVTQMGQEVILRCVPISNHLYFYWYRQILGQKVEFLVSFYNNEISEKSEIFDDQFSVERPDGSNFTLKIRSTKLEDSAMYFCASSRGQPYEQYFGPGTRLTVT.

V usage is TRBV4-1 and J usage is TRBJ2-1; no reliable D call. Germline lookup yields CDR1 MGHRA and CDR2 YSYEKL. The length of the CDR3 is 14 residues. V lost 5 bases, J lost 0 bases, and 8 bases lay in between. Here the CDR3 reads CASSRSSSYNEQFF. The DNA of the CDR3 is TGCGCCAGCAGCAGGAGTAGCTCCTACAATGAGCAGTTCTTC.

The chain couples TRBV21-1 to TRBJ1-4; the table's D gene call, TRBD1, was not cross checked with the DNA. TRBV21-1 is a documented pseudogene. The CDR3 runs 12 residues. CDR3 loop: CARTGGDEKLFF. CDR3 sequence (DNA): TGTGCCAGGACAGGGGGCGATGAAAAACTGTTTTTT.

The J gene is TRBJ2-6, the V gene TRBV28; D perhaps matches TRBD1 (6 bases). The CDR3 spans 16 residues. Per germline, CDR1 MDHEN and CDR2 SYDVKM. With 6 bases removed from V and 2 bases from J, the gap between germline ends came to 14 bases. CDR3 DNA sequence: TGTGCCAGCAGCAGGGGTGGCTTAGCTGGGGCCAACGTCCTGACTTTC. Translated: CASSRGGLAGANVLTF.

This rearrangement joins TRBV19 to TRBJ1-2; TRBD1 might be the D (5 bases). The CDR3 contains 13 residues. Trimming shortened V by 7 bases and J by 7 bases, and 16 bases separated the two germline ends. Germline CDR1 and CDR2: LNHDA and SQIVND (reference sequence). CDR3 loop: CASIPAEGAGYTF. The CDR3 DNA reads TGTGCCAGTATCCCCGCGGAAGGGGCTGGCTACACCTTC.

V and J are TRBV5-8 and TRBJ2-3; 9 bases match TRBD2. The CDR3 is 16 amino acids. Trimming removed 5 bases from V and 4 bases from J; junction bases left unmatched: 11. From germline, CDR1 is SGHTS and CDR2 YDEGEE. CDR3 sequence (DNA): TGTGCCAGCAGATTCCCGGGCGGGGGGGCCTCAGATACGCAGTATTTT. Its translation is CASRFPGGGASDTQYF.

This sequence joins TRBV5-4 and TRBJ1-1, with TRBD1 identical over 7 bases. The CDR3 consists of 13 residues. Looked up from germline, CDR1 is SGHNT and CDR2 is YYREEE (reference sequence). The ends lost 4 bases at V and 7 bases at J; junction bases unmatched: 7. The CDR3 sequence: CASSLKGQREAFF. In DNA, the CDR3 is TGTGCCAGCAGCCTAAAGGGACAGCGTGAAGCTTTCTTT.

The CDR3 bases are TGTGCCAGCAGCGTTGTCCCCTCGAGCTCCTACGAGCAGTACTTC. Protein: CASSVVPSSSYEQYF. The rearrangement links TRBV9 to TRBJ2-7; D call uncertain. Trimming cost V 2 bases and J 0 bases, with 12 bases left between them. The CDR3 is made up of 15 amino acids. Germline V lookup: CDR1 SGDLS, CDR2 YYNGEE.

V gene TRBV9 combines with J gene TRBJ1-1, with 9 bases fitting TRBD1. CDR1 and CDR2 (germline): SGDLS, YYNGEE. V lost 1 base and J lost 3; bases outside the gene matches: 13. This CDR3 comprises 18 residues. CDR3 residues: CASSVRPVDRGSDTEAFF. The CDR3 nucleotides read TGTGCCAGCAGCGTAAGGCCGGTGGACAGGGGAAGTGACACTGAAGCTTTCTTT.

This clone has a single count. The chain joins TRBV7-8 to TRBJ1-2, with a tentative D call TRBD1 (6 bases). The V and J ends lost 1 base and 2 bases respectively, with 14 bases between them. Germline CDR1 SGHVS, CDR2 FQNEAQ. This CDR3 is 16 amino acids long. In DNA, the CDR3 is TGTGCCAGCAGCTTAGTCGGGACACGGAGGAACTATGGCTACACCTTC. This gives the protein CASSLVGTRRNYGYTF.

V gene TRBV5-1 combines with J gene TRBJ2-1; D remains unclear. The CDR3 runs to 15 residues. Trimming removed 7 bases at V and 1 base at J, with 15 bases between. Germline loops: CDR1 SGHRS, CDR2 YFSETQ. CDR3 protein: CASALFRGSYNEQFF. The CDR3 bases are TGCGCCAGCGCCCTATTTCGTGGTTCCTACAATGAGCAGTTCTTC.

Turning to this clone: This same CDR3 is encoded by further DNA sequences in the sample. The gene calls are TRBV18 and TRBJ1-1; D remains ambiguous. Germline lookup yields CDR1 KGHSH and CDR2 LQKENI. With 1 base removed from V and 4 bases from J, the gap between germline ends came to 10 bases. CDR3 length: 14 residues. This chain's CDR3 is CASSPRREGTEAFF. The CDR3 DNA follows: TGTGCCAGCTCACCACGTAGGGAGGGCACTGAAGCTTTCTTT. Full variable domain (rest looked up from reference TRBV18 and TRBJ1-1): NAGVMQNPRHLVRRRGQEARLRCSPMKGHSHVYWYRQLPEEGLKFMVYLQKENIIDESGMPKERFSAEFPKEGPSILRIQQVVRGDSAAYFCASSPRREGTEAFFGQGTRLTVV.

The V call is TRBV24-1, the J call TRBJ2-4; tentatively, D is TRBD2 (5 bases). Germline lookup yields CDR1 KGHDR and CDR2 SFDVKD. Trimming stripped 5 bases from V and 7 bases from J, with 8 bases between. This CDR3 has 12 residues. Written as DNA, the CDR3 is TGTGCCACCAGTGTCCGCGGGAACATTCAGTACTTC. Translating it yields CATSVRGNIQYF.

The gene calls are TRBV30 and TRBJ1-2; 9 bases fit TRBD1. In germline, CDR1 is GTSNPN, CDR2 SVGIG (reference sequence). The V segment lost 7 bases and the J segment 5 bases; nucleotides outside the gene matches: 11. The CDR3 totals 14 residues. CDR3: CASSPGQGFYGYTF. DNA for the CDR3: TGTGCCTCGAGCCCGGGACAGGGTTTTTATGGCTACACCTTC.

The rearrangement joins TRBV11-2 to TRBJ1-6, with D tentatively TRBD1 (5 bases). The V gene lost 4 bases and the J gene lost 7 bases, with 14 bases spanning the gap. Germline V CDR1 and CDR2: SGHAT, FQNNGV. The CDR3 runs to 15 residues. Here the CDR3 DNA reads TGTGCCAGCAGCTCGTCAGGGCAATTCAATTCACCCCTCCACTTT. It is translated as CASSSSGQFNSPLHF.

The chain recombines TRBV5-4 with TRBJ2-7; 8 bases are shared with TRBD2. V lost 4 bases to trimming and J lost 3 bases; unmatched junction nucleotides: 9. The germline V gene encodes CDR1 SGHNT and CDR2 YYREEE (reference sequence). The CDR3 is 15 residues long. CDR3 nucleotide sequence: TGTGCCAGCAGCCCCTCGGGGACTAGTGACTACGAGCAGTACTTC. Its protein product is CASSPSGTSDYEQYF.

The rearrangement joins TRBV2 to TRBJ1-5, with a tentative D call TRBD1 (6 bases). Trimming took off 7 bases at V and 4 bases at J, with 17 bases between the two ends. The length of the CDR3 is 15 residues. Looked up from germline, CDR1 is SNHLY and CDR2 is FYNNEI. The CDR3 region is CASNFEGGKNQPQHF. The CDR3 DNA is TGTGCCAGCAATTTTGAGGGGGGGAAAAATCAGCCCCAGCATTTT.

The genes are TRBV18 and TRBJ2-7; D remains ambiguous. This CDR3 spans 12 amino acids. V was clipped by 6 bases and J by 0 bases, with 6 bases between them. Germline lookup yields CDR1 KGHSH and CDR2 LQKENI. CDR3: CASSPSSYEQYF. CDR3 nucleotides: TGTGCCAGCTCTCCCTCCTCCTACGAGCAGTACTTC. Drawing the rest from reference TRBV18 and TRBJ2-7, the complete variable domain is NAGVMQNPRHLVRRRGQEARLRCSPMKGHSHVYWYRQLPEEGLKFMVYLQKENIIDESGMPKERFSAEFPKEGPSILRIQQVVRGDSAAYFCASSPSSYEQYFGPGTRLTVT.

This rearrangement joins TRBV7-3 to TRBJ2-4; the match to TRBD1 covers 7 bases. J lost 4 bases, V lost 5 bases, and 8 bases had no gene match. CDR3 length: 15 residues. Germline-derived CDR1 and CDR2 are SGHTA and FQGTGA. Written as DNA, the CDR3 is TGTGCCAGCAGCCTCAACGACAGGGTGAAAAACATTCAGTACTTC. Protein product: CASSLNDRVKNIQYF. Combining the CDR3 with reference TRBV7-3 and TRBJ2-4 gives the whole variable domain GAGVSQTPSNKVTEKGKYVELRCDPISGHTALYWYRQSLGQGPEFLIYFQGTGAADDSGLPNDRFFAVRPEGSVSTLKIQRTERGDSAVYLCASSLNDRVKNIQYFGAGTRLSVL.

A note on this clone: A read error may produce the germline difference seen at one junction end. This chain uses TRBV30 with TRBJ1-1; D remains unclear. CDR3 size: 12 residues. CDR1 GTSNPN and CDR2 SVGIG come from the germline V gene (reference sequence). The CDR3 region is CAWVDIRAEAFF. DNA for the CDR3: TGTGCCTGGGTCGACATAAGAGCTGAGGCTTTCTTT.

The chain employs TRBV5-4 and TRBJ1-1; 7 bases map to TRBD1. There are 12 residues in the CDR3. V shed 4 bases and J 7 bases; nucleotides not matched to a gene: 4. CDR1 and CDR2 from the germline V gene are SGHNT and YYREEE (reference sequence). The CDR3 bases are TGTGCCAGCAGCAACACAGGGGTTGAAGCTTTCTTT. This translates into CASSNTGVEAFF.

This sequence joins TRBV11-2 and TRBJ1-1; 8 bases align to TRBD1. CDR3 length: 16 residues. V trimming: 0 bases; J trimming: 4 bases; junction bases outside the gene matches: 7. Per germline, CDR1 SGHAT and CDR2 FQNNGV. CDR3 bases: TGTGCCAGCAGCTTAGACGGCCAGGGGGCGAGCACTGAAGCTTTCTTT. Amino acid sequence: CASSLDGQGASTEAFF. Using reference TRBV11-2 and TRBJ1-1 for the parts outside the CDR3, the full variable domain is EAGVAQSPRYKIIEKRQSVAFWCNPISGHATLYWYQQILGQGPKLLIQFQNNGVVDDSQLPKDRFSAERLKGVDSTLKIQPAKLEDSAVYLCASSLDGQGASTEAFFGQGTRLTVV.

The rearrangement uses TRBV2 and TRBJ1-6; 8 bases map to TRBD1. CDR1 and CDR2 (germline): SNHLY, FYNNEI. Trimming took 7 bases from V and 11 from J; bases not matched to a gene: 10. The CDR3 runs 14 residues. The CDR3 loop reads CASNGGQGEAPLHF. The CDR3 nucleotides are TGTGCCAGCAACGGAGGACAGGGAGAGGCACCCCTCCACTTT.

J is TRBJ1-3 and V is TRBV6-5, with 7 bases matching TRBD1. J lost 1 base, V lost 2 bases, and 5 bases had no gene match. The CDR3 covers 16 residues. Per the germline V gene, CDR1 is MNHEY and CDR2 is SVGAGI. CDR3 DNA sequence: TGTGCCAGCAGTTACGGGACAGCTATTTCTGGAAACACCATATATTTT. It is translated as CASSYGTAISGNTIYF.

The chain carries TRBV2 and TRBJ1-1, with D hard to call. Germline lookup yields CDR1 SNHLY and CDR2 FYNNEI. Trimming took 8 bases from V and 7 from J, leaving 11 bases between them. The CDR3 spans 11 residues. This chain's CDR3 is CASLTENEAFF. CDR3 nucleotide sequence: TGTGCCAGCCTTACTGAAAATGAAGCTTTCTTT.

The chain recombines TRBV6-5 with TRBJ1-6; tentative D call: TRBD1 (6 bases). Looked up from germline, CDR1 is MNHEY and CDR2 is SVGAGI. The ends were cut back, 7 bases at V and 13 bases at J, with 20 bases in the middle. This CDR3 has 14 amino acids. The CDR3 here is CASTDGGRGEPLHF. CDR3 sequence (DNA): TGTGCCAGCACCGACGGGGGGCGCGGTGAGCCCCTCCACTTT.

The V gene is TRBV21-1, the J gene TRBJ2-7; the table gives TRBD2 as D, unverified against the DNA. TRBV21-1 constitutes a pseudogene. There are 16 residues in the CDR3. The CDR3 DNA reads TGTGCCAGCAGCAAAGCTCTGAGGGAGAGTTCAAACGAGCAGTACTTC. Its translation: CASSKALRESSNEQYF.